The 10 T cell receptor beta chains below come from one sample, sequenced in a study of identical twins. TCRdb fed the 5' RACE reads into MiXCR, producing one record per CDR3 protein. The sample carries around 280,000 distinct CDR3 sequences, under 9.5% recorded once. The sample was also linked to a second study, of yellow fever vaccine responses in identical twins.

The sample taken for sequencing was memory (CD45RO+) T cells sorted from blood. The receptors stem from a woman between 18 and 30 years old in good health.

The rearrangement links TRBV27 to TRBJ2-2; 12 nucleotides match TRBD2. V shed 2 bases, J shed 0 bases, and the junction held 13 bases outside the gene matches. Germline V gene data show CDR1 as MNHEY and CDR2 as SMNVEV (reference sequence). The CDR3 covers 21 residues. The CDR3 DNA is TGTGCCAGCAGTTTAAGAGTTTTCGGGACTAGCGGGCCCGCGAACACCGGGGAGCTGTTTTTT. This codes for CASSLRVFGTSGPANTGELFF.

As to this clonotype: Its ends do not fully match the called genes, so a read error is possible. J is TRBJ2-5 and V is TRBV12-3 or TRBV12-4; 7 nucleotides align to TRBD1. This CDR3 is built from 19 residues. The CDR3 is CASCLALLGQALSKETQYF. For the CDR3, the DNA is TGTGCCAGCTGTTTAGCGCTACTCGGACAGGCCCTAAGTAAAGAGACCCAGTACTTC.

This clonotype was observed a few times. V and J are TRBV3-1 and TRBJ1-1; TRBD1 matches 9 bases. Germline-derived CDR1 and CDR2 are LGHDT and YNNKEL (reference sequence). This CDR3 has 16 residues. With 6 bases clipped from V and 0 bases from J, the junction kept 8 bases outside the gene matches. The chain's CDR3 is CASRPDRGVVNTEAFF. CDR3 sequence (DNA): TGTGCCAGCAGACCCGACAGGGGGGTAGTGAACACTGAAGCTTTCTTT.

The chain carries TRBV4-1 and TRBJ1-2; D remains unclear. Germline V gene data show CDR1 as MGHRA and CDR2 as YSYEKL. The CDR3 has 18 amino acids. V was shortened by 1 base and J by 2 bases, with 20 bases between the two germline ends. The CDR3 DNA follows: TGCGCCAGCAGCCAAGTAGCGTCCTCCGTGGCGGTAAACTATGGCTACACCTTC. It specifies CASSQVASSVAVNYGYTF.

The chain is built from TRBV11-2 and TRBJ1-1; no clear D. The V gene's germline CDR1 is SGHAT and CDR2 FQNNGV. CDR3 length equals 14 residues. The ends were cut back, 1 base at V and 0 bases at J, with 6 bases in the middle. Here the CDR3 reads CASSLVSVNTEAFF. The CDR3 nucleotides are TGTGCCAGCAGCTTAGTATCGGTGAACACTGAAGCTTTCTTT.

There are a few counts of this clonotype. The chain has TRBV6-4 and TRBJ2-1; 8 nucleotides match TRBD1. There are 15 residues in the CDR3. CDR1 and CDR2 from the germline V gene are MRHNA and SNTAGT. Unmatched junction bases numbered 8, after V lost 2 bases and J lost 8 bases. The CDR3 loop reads CASSDRAGGWDEQFF. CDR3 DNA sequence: TGTGCCAGCAGTGACAGGGCAGGGGGCTGGGATGAGCAGTTCTTC.

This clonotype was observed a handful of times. The CDR3 here is CASSLLRAGSSEQYF. The CDR3 DNA follows: TGTGCCAGCAGCTTACTTCGGGCAGGGTCGTCCGAGCAGTACTTC. This chain links TRBV7-9 with TRBJ2-7; D is possibly TRBD1 (5 bases). Between the trimmed V and J ends, which lost 2 bases and 6 bases, there was a span of 17 bases. CDR1 SEHNR and CDR2 FQNEAQ come from the germline V gene (reference sequence). The CDR3 consists of 15 residues.

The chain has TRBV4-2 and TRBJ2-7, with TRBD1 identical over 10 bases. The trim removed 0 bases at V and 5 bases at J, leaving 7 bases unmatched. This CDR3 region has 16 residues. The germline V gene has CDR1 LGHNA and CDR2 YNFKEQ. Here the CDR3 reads CASSQDYGTGADEQYF. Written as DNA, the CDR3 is TGTGCCAGCAGCCAAGATTACGGGACAGGGGCCGACGAGCAGTACTTC.

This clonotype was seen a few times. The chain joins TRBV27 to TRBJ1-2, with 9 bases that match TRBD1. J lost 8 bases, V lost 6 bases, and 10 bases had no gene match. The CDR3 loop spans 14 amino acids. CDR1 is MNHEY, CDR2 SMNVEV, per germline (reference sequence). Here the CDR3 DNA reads TGTGCCAGCAGACCCCCACAGGGGGCCGGAGGCTACACCTTC. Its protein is CASRPPQGAGGYTF.

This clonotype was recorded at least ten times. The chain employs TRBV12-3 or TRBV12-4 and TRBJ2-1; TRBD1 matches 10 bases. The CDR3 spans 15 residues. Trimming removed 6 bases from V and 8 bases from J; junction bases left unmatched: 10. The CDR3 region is CASSREPTGGHEQFF. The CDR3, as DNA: TGTGCCAGCAGCCGAGAACCGACAGGGGGCCATGAGCAGTTCTTC.